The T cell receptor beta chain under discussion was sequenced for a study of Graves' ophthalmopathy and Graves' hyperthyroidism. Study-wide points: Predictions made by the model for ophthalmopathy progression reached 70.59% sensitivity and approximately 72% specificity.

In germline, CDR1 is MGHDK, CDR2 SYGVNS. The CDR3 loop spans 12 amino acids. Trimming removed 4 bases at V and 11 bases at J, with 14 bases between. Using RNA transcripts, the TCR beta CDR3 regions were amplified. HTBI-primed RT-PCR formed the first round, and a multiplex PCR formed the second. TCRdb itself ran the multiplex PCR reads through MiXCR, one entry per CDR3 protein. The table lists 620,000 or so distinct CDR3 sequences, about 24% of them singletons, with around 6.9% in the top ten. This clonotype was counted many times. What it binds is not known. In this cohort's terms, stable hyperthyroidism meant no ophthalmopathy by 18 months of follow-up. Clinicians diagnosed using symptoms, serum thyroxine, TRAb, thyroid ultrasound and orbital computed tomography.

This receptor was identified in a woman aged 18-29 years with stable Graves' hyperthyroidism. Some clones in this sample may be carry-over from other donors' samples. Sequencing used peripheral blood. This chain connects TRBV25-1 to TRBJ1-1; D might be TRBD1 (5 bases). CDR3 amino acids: CASSVAGIIAFF. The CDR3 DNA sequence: TGTGCCAGCAGTGTCGCAGGGATTATCGCTTTCTTT.